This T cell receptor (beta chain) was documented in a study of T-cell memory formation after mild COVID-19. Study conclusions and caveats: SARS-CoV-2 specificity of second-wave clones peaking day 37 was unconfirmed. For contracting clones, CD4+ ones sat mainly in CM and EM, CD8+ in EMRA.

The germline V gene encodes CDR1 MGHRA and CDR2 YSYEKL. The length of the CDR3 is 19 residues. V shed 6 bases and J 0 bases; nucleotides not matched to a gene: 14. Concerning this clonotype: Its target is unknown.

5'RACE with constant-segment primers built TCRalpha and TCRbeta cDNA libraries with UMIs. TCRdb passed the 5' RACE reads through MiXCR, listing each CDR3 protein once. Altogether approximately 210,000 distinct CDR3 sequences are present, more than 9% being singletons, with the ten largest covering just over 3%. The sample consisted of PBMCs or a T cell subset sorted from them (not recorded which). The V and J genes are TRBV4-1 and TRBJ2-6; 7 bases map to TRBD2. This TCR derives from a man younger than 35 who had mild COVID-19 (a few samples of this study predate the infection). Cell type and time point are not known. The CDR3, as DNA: TGCGCCAGCAGGGAAACGACGGGACTAATAAGCTCTGGGGCCAACGTCCTGACTTTC. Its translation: CASRETTGLISSGANVLTF.